A single sample is the source of the 29 T cell receptor beta chains below, sequenced in a study of blood T cell repertoires in COVID-19. The table came from immunoSEQ multiplex PCR; TCRdb's copy has only in-frame clones and leaves some out. This table holds approximately 200,000 clones, approximately 86% found once. Sequenced: PBMCs or T cells enriched from blood (not recorded which). The receptors here all came from a woman in her twenties or thirties who had recovered from COVID-19.

The V and J genes are TRBV30 and TRBJ1-1, with D perhaps matching TRBD1 (5 bases). The V and J ends lost 0 bases and 1 base respectively, with 12 bases between them. Germline V gene data show CDR1 as GTSNPN and CDR2 as SVGIG (reference sequence). CDR3 length equals 15 residues. The CDR3 sequence: CAWSVAGNRNTEAFF. The CDR3 DNA reads as TGTGCCTGGAGTGTCGCAGGGAATCGGAACACTGAAGCTTTCTTT.

This chain links TRBV18 with TRBJ1-6; D may be TRBD1 (6 bases). V was shortened by 3 bases and J by 5 bases, with 11 bases between the two germline ends. CDR3 length equals 15 residues. The germline CDR1 and CDR2 sequences are KGHSH and LQKENI. DNA of the CDR3: TGTGCCAGCTCACCGGGCGCAGGGGATAATTCACCCCTCCACTTT. Translating gives CASSPGAGDNSPLHF.

This clone was recorded only once. V gene TRBV5-4 combines with J gene TRBJ2-3; 12 positions agree with TRBD2. This CDR3 is 16 amino acids long. CDR1 is SGHNT and CDR2 is YYREEE in the germline V gene (reference sequence). The trim removed 0 bases at V and 5 bases at J, leaving 4 bases unmatched. The CDR3 nucleotides read TGTGCCAGCAGCTTGGGGCTAGCGGGGGGGCAAGATACGCAGTATTTT. Amino acid sequence: CASSLGLAGGQDTQYF.

This clone was seen a single time. The V gene is TRBV7-2, the J gene TRBJ1-2; 7 positions agree with TRBD1. The CDR3 is made up of 17 amino acids. Trimming removed 1 base from V and 5 bases from J; junction bases left unmatched: 13. Germline V gene lookup returns CDR1 SGHTA and CDR2 FQGNSA. The chain's CDR3 is CASSLDFLGQHLYGYTF. The CDR3 nucleotides are TGTGCCAGCAGCTTAGACTTCTTGGGACAGCATTTATATGGCTACACCTTC.

This clone was counted between two and nine times. This chain links TRBV27 with TRBJ1-5, with D perhaps matching TRBD1 (5 bases). This CDR3 spans 13 amino acids. CDR1 and CDR2 (germline): MNHEY, SMNVEV (reference sequence). Trimming pared 4 bases from V and 4 bases from J, leaving 8 bases between. CDR3 sequence: CASSSRQNQPQHF. The CDR3 DNA reads as TGTGCCAGCAGTTCACGACAGAATCAGCCCCAGCATTTT.

This clone was found a few times. This rearrangement joins TRBV7-8 to TRBJ2-7; TRBD2 is a possible D gene (5 bases). The ends were cut back, 5 bases at V and 3 bases at J, with 17 bases in the middle. The CDR3 contains 15 residues. The V gene's germline CDR1 is SGHVS and CDR2 FQNEAQ. In DNA, the CDR3 is TGTGCCAGCAGCCCAGGACCGGGAAACCACTACGAGCAGTACTTC. Translation: CASSPGPGNHYEQYF.

The chain recombines TRBV3-1 (or the pseudogene TRBV3-2) with TRBJ2-2; D not certain. From germline, CDR1 is LGHDT and CDR2 YNNKEL (reference sequence). V was pared by 4 bases and J by 5 bases, with 11 bases between. This CDR3 comprises 14 residues. CDR3 DNA sequence: TGTGCCAGCAGCCCATTGAGGCAGACCGGGGAGCTGTTTTTT. It codes for CASSPLRQTGELFF.

The CDR3 loop reads CASSLRPSGENTGELFF. The CDR3 DNA sequence: TGTGCCAGCAGCTTACGGCCTAGCGGGGAAAACACCGGGGAGCTGTTTTTT. The rearrangement joins TRBV7-2 to TRBJ2-2; TRBD2 agrees at 9 bases. CDR3 size: 17 residues. Germline V lookup: CDR1 SGHTA, CDR2 FQGNSA. V lost 2 bases and J lost 2; bases outside the gene matches: 6.

A few counts support this clone. The rearrangement links TRBV10-3 to TRBJ1-6, with D possibly being TRBD1 (6 bases). V gave up 3 bases and J gave up 6 bases, with 12 bases separating them. This CDR3 spans 15 amino acids. Germline V CDR1 and CDR2: ENHRY, SYGVKD. CDR3 sequence (DNA): TGTGCCATCAGTGAAGGGGGATTCGGTAATTCACCCCTCCACTTT. It specifies CAISEGGFGNSPLHF.

The chain joins TRBV5-1 to TRBJ1-1; D remains ambiguous. The CDR3 length is 17 residues. V shed 1 base and J shed 1 base, with 17 bases lying between them. Germline V CDR1 and CDR2: SGHRS, YFSETQ. CDR3 nucleotides: TGCGCCAGCAGCTTGATTAGTCGATTCTCCCCGAACACTGAAGCTTTCTTT. The encoded protein is CASSLISRFSPNTEAFF.

The rearrangement uses TRBV13 and TRBJ2-7; 8 nucleotides agree with TRBD2. This CDR3 region has 18 residues. Germline V lookup: CDR1 PRHDT, CDR2 FYEKMQ (reference sequence). The ends lost 4 bases at V and 3 bases at J; junction bases unmatched: 17. CDR3 in DNA: TGTGCCAGCAGCTCGGCGGGGGTAGCGCGGGAGGACTTCTACGAGCAGTACTTC. Translation: CASSSAGVAREDFYEQYF.

The chain has TRBV27 and TRBJ2-1; 11 nucleotides line up with TRBD2. The CDR3 has 13 residues. Germline trimming cut 6 bases from V and 8 bases from J; bases unmatched to any gene: 3. Germline-derived CDR1 and CDR2 are MNHEY and SMNVEV (reference sequence). The CDR3 spells CASRTSGTDEQFF. The CDR3 DNA follows: TGTGCCAGCAGGACTAGCGGGACCGATGAGCAGTTCTTC.

The rearrangement joins TRBV3-1 (or the pseudogene TRBV3-2) to TRBJ2-7; perhaps TRBD1 as D (5 bases). The V gene lost 0 bases and the J gene lost 4 bases, with 16 bases spanning the gap. The CDR3 runs to 16 residues. Germline V gene sequence: CDR1 LGHDT, CDR2 YNNKEL (reference sequence). The CDR3 reads CASSQETKGVWYEQYF. Written as DNA, the CDR3 is TGTGCCAGCAGCCAAGAAACCAAAGGGGTATGGTACGAGCAGTACTTC.

The V call is TRBV7-2, the J call TRBJ2-3; 10 nucleotides align to TRBD1. Germline CDR1 and CDR2: SGHTA and FQGNSA. Trimming cost V 4 bases and J 1 base; bases outside gene matches: 2. The CDR3 runs to 15 residues. For the CDR3, the DNA is TGTGCCAGCAGCTCGGGGACAGGGGGCACAGATACGCAGTATTTT. It yields the protein CASSSGTGGTDTQYF.

This clone came up once. The J gene is TRBJ2-1, the V gene TRBV3-1 (or the pseudogene TRBV3-2); TRBD2 aligns across 12 bases. The V gene's germline CDR1 is LGHDT and CDR2 YNNKEL (reference sequence). The trim removed 4 bases at V and 10 bases at J, leaving 11 bases unmatched. CDR3 size: 16 residues. CDR3: CASSPRTSGAKGEQFF. For the CDR3, the DNA is TGTGCCAGCAGCCCCCGGACTAGCGGGGCGAAGGGGGAGCAGTTCTTC.

V usage is TRBV28 and J usage is TRBJ1-3; 8 bases map to TRBD1. Germline CDR1 reads MDHEN; CDR2 reads SYDVKM. Germline trimming cut 4 bases from V and 6 bases from J; bases unmatched to any gene: 8. The CDR3 is made up of 15 amino acids. In nucleotides, the CDR3 is TGTGCCAGCAGTTCGGCGTCAGGGGGCGTAAACACCATATATTTT. Residues: CASSSASGGVNTIYF.

The chain combines TRBV5-1 with TRBJ1-4; 7 positions match TRBD1. Germline V lookup: CDR1 SGHRS, CDR2 YFSETQ. The trim removed 7 bases at V and 0 bases at J, leaving 9 bases unmatched. CDR3 size: 16 residues. The CDR3 coding sequence is TGCGCCAGCGCGACGGGACAGTCGACAACTAATGAAAAACTGTTTTTT. This sequence encodes CASATGQSTTNEKLFF.

V usage is TRBV19 and J usage is TRBJ2-2, with 10 bases that match TRBD1. From germline, CDR1 is LNHDA and CDR2 SQIVND (reference sequence). This CDR3 comprises 15 residues. V was clipped by 5 bases and J by 4 bases; unmatched bases: 4. The CDR3 protein is CASSSWTGGTGELFF. The DNA for the CDR3 is TGTGCCAGTAGTTCCTGGACAGGGGGCACCGGGGAGCTGTTTTTT. The entire variable domain, with the rest obtained from reference TRBV19 and TRBJ2-2, is as follows: DGGITQSPKYLFRKEGQNVTLSCEQNLNHDAMYWYRQDPGQGLRLIYYSQIVNDFQKGDIAEGYSVSREKKESFPLTVTSAQKNPTAFYLCASSSWTGGTGELFFGEGSRLTVL.

The chain links TRBV19 to TRBJ1-4; 7 nucleotides line up with TRBD1. The CDR3 is 15 residues long. J lost 5 bases, V lost 7 bases, and 10 bases had no gene match. CDR1 and CDR2 (germline): LNHDA, SQIVND (reference sequence). Here the CDR3 reads CASMVRGAPNEKLFF. DNA of the CDR3: TGTGCCAGTATGGTCAGGGGGGCACCGAATGAAAAACTGTTTTTT.

V usage is TRBV27 and J usage is TRBJ1-1; tentatively, D is TRBD1 (5 bases). Trimming stripped 1 base from V and 11 bases from J, with 14 bases between. Germline V gene sequence: CDR1 MNHEY, CDR2 SMNVEV (reference sequence). The CDR3 has 13 residues. Here the CDR3 DNA reads TGTGCCAGCAGTTTATGGGGGGAATCCACCGCTTTCTTT. Residues: CASSLWGESTAFF.

The rearrangement joins TRBV28 to TRBJ1-6; D possibly corresponds to TRBD1 (6 bases). The length of the CDR3 is 17 residues. V lost 3 bases and J 7 bases, leaving 19 bases between the germline ends. The germline V gene encodes CDR1 MDHEN and CDR2 SYDVKM. CDR3 DNA sequence: TGTGCCAGCAGTTTTCCAAGGACAGCGAGGGGGAATTCACCCCTCCACTTT. The encoded protein is CASSFPRTARGNSPLHF.

This chain joins TRBV3-1 (or the pseudogene TRBV3-2) and TRBJ2-3; 8 nucleotides align to TRBD2. Per the germline V gene, CDR1 is LGHDT and CDR2 is YNNKEL (reference sequence). V was clipped by 2 bases and J by 2 bases; unmatched bases: 3. The CDR3 loop spans 15 amino acids. CDR3 coding DNA: TGTGCCAGCAGCCAAACGGGAGGGCCCACAGATACGCAGTATTTT. Amino acid sequence: CASSQTGGPTDTQYF.

The rearrangement joins TRBV5-1 to TRBJ2-2; D possibly corresponds to TRBD2 (6 bases). V lost 3 bases and J lost 6, with 9 bases in between. Germline CDR1 and CDR2: SGHRS and YFSETQ. The CDR3 is made up of 13 amino acids. The CDR3 loop reads CASSWGLSGELFF. CDR3 sequence (DNA): TGCGCCAGCAGCTGGGGACTGTCCGGGGAGCTGTTTTTT.

The V and J genes are TRBV21-1 and TRBJ2-7; the table's D call of TRBD2 was not tested on the DNA. TRBV21-1 is a recognized pseudogene. The CDR3 loop spans 21 amino acids. CDR3 bases: TGTGCCAGCAGTAAAAAAGAGGGGACAGGGAGGACTAGCGGTTATTCCTACGAGCAGTACTTC. Its protein product is CASSKKEGTGRTSGYSYEQYF.

This clone was seen a handful of times. The J gene is TRBJ1-1, the V gene TRBV4-1, with 8 bases aligning to TRBD1. This CDR3 region has 16 residues. The germline V gene encodes CDR1 MGHRA and CDR2 YSYEKL. V trimming: 1 base; J trimming: 3 bases; junction bases outside the gene matches: 7. The CDR3 is CASSQVWTGFHTEAFF. Written as DNA, the CDR3 is TGCGCCAGCAGCCAAGTATGGACAGGGTTTCACACTGAAGCTTTCTTT.

V is TRBV30 and J is TRBJ1-5; weak D call: TRBD1 (5 bases). The CDR3 totals 16 residues. Germline V gives CDR1 GTSNPN, CDR2 SVGIG (reference sequence). Deletions cut 0 bases from V and 6 bases from J, with 18 bases between. Here the CDR3 reads CAWSVREGQGGQPQHF. CDR3 nucleotide sequence: TGTGCCTGGAGTGTACGGGAAGGTCAGGGAGGTCAGCCCCAGCATTTT. The full variable domain, in which reference TRBV30 and TRBJ1-5 provide the parts outside the CDR3, is SQTIHQWPATLVQPVGSPLSLECTVEGTSNPNLYWYRQAAGRGLQLLFYSVGIGQISSEVPQNLSASRPQDRQFILSSKKLLLSDSGFYLCAWSVREGQGGQPQHFGDGTRLSIL.

This clone came up once. The V call is TRBV30, the J call TRBJ1-2; 8 bases map to TRBD1. This CDR3 region has 13 residues. Germline loops: CDR1 GTSNPN, CDR2 SVGIG (reference sequence). V lost 8 bases to trimming and J lost 8 bases; unmatched junction nucleotides: 13. Here the CDR3 reads CARDRQGRGGYTF. The DNA of the CDR3 is TGTGCCAGAGACCGACAGGGGCGAGGGGGCTACACCTTC.

This rearrangement joins TRBV7-8 to TRBJ1-5, with D uncertain. The germline V and J ends were trimmed by 1 base and 4 bases, with 8 bases remaining between them. This CDR3 is built from 14 residues. CDR1 SGHVS and CDR2 FQNEAQ come from the germline V gene. The CDR3 sequence is CASSLETPNQPQHF. CDR3 coding DNA: TGTGCCAGCAGCTTAGAGACACCAAATCAGCCCCAGCATTTT.

This sequence joins TRBV6-5 and TRBJ1-1, with D unclear. Trimming cost V 6 bases and J 9 bases, with 11 bases left between them. This CDR3 has 11 amino acids. Germline CDR1 is MNHEY and CDR2 is SVGAGI. The chain's CDR3 is CASSSGPQAFF. As DNA, the CDR3 is TGTGCCAGCAGCTCGGGTCCTCAAGCTTTCTTT.